The subject of this entry is one TCR beta chain. Its cognate antigen has yet to be identified. Per-base quality was not reported, and no clone a single base away is much larger than it. This sample also contains other DNA sequences that code for the same CDR3. V is cut by 4 bases and J by 6 bases, and the space between the germline ends is 4 bases. The germline V gene (reference sequence) sets CDR1 to LNHDA and CDR2 to SQIVND. Measured from the cysteine to the phenylalanine, the CDR3 is 11 residues long. Only CDR3 DNA remains: 33 bases, in frame from the first base. Using the deep immunoSEQ assay, multiplex PCR amplified TCR CDR3 regions from genomic DNA. Genomic DNA extracted from each cell subset was distributed evenly over all wells of several immunoSEQ 96-well plates, and each plate served as one replicate. For sorted subsets, each replicate PCR was loaded with about 0.2 ug genomic DNA, equivalent to some 31,000 T cell genomes. Purified libraries were measured with a Qubit 3.0 fluorometer, size-checked on a Bioanalyzer 2100, and measured again with the KAPA Library Quantification kit. A separate single-read 150-cycle Illumina NextSeq 550 flow cell was used to sequence each immunoSEQ 96-well plate. In the authors' own workflow: The immunoSEQ output contained only junctional sequences without quality scores, so filtering could not match that applied to full-length reads. Sequences were annotated with PyIR, a Python wrapper for IgBLAST v1.9, using IMGT germline references to assign V/J genes and CDR3. Reads were removed for weak V/J assignments (E-value above 1e-6), missing CDR3, stop codons, out-of-frame junctions, or ambiguous translated residues. A V3J clonotype was defined by an identical inferred V gene, J gene, and CDR3 amino acid sequence. The percentage overlap between two repertoires was calculated by dividing the number of shared unique clonotypes by the size of the smaller repertoire. RTK rarefaction, the Chao1 estimator, and Recon v2.1 estimates of unobserved clonotypes were used to assess repertoire richness. Generation probabilities for all TCRbeta clonotypes obtained by the gDNA method from a few donors were computed using OLGA. The source is immuneACCESS, and TCRdb retained only in-frame sequences with V and J called. Part of the clones is not carried over; for the studies checked, unresolved V genes explain less than half of this, and the remainder is unexplained. For V, J and clone size, that table is used; D and trimming come from the DNA. This sample has millions of clones in its table, and approximately 90% of those were observed once. The top ten clones comprise more than 0.12% of the sample.

The sample belongs to a study of shared clonotypes between healthy human individuals (TCRdb year 2020). Regarding the research as a whole: The cohort comprised two women and a few men aged 18 to 49 years. Per donor, three plates each were used for CD4 naive and CD4 memory, two for CD8 naive, and one for CD8 memory. To estimate repertoire size and how much clonotypes are shared between individuals, the study performed deep sequencing of blood TCR repertoires from about five healthy adults. Libraries were prepared and TCR repertoires were sequenced by different laboratories using diverse techniques, in order to increase sequencing depth and limit assay-specific biases. Leukapheresis yielded between about 0.9 and 9.5 billion PBMCs per donor. Overall study results and their limits: Across a few donors, around 5.4% of naive CD4, approximately 3.5% of naive CD8, 2% to 2.5% of memory CD4, and approximately 0.42% of memory CD8 clonotypes were shared. The genetic and exposure-history diversity represented was limited by the small number of donors. Sampling was limited to blood, and TCR repertoires in tissue likely differ from TCR repertoires in blood. Rarefaction of sorted-subset datasets indicated incomplete sequencing despite the large sequencing depth. Estimated clonotype richness was generally larger for naive than for memory subsets. Higher generation probabilities were observed for clonotypes shared by all four sorted-subset donors than for non-shared clonotypes. Based on pairwise subsampling, the degree of clonotype sharing among donors was expected to be affected by sequencing depth.

Healthy HIV-negative adults with no recently reported acute infections or vaccinations were included as donors. Every donor was a Caucasian adult living in Nashville, Tennessee, USA. CD4+ T cells were enriched by magnetic negative selection; naive cells were then positively selected on CD45RA, and the negative fraction formed the memory subset. Blood was collected by leukapheresis, and PBMCs were isolated by Ficoll-Histopaque density gradient centrifugation and then cryopreserved in liquid nitrogen vapor phase. Analytical flow cytometry was used to check the purity and quantity of each magnetically sorted T cell population. Genomic DNA was isolated from each sorted fraction and quantified by UV absorbance on a Nanodrop 2000c.

This TCR was sampled from a man younger than 35 in good health. Sequencing was carried out using naive CD4+ T cells sorted from blood. This sample's cell subset or site label indicates: CD45RA+ positively selected. The chain is assembled from TRBV19 and TRBJ2-1; no D gene call is confident. Read as DNA, the sequence is TGTGCCAGTAGTAACGTCAATGAGCAGTTCTTC. This codes for CASSNVNEQFF.